A selection of T cell receptor beta chains follows, all from one sample in a study of shared clonotypes between healthy human individuals. This table comes from immunoSEQ multiplex PCR, and its TCRdb copy is limited to in-frame clones, with some not included. The sample has about 600,000 clones; just over 75% are singletons. The sequencing input was PBMCs. These receptors originate from a woman aged 40 to 49 in good health. Some clones in this sample may be carry-over from other donors' samples. Both conserved end residues are part of each CDR3. Size values are once, few and many counts, or a class for expanded clones, and some rows have none.

CDR3aa	j_gene	abundance	v_gene
CASSIGTSGRNEQFF	TRBJ2-1	NA	TRBV19
CASSLGEGGRGAYNEQFF	TRBJ2-1	once	TRBV7-9
CASSLTQGADGYTF	TRBJ1-2	many	TRBV5-4
CASSYDSPGTTIPNEQFF	TRBJ2-1	NA	TRBV28
CSVARTWTGNNEQFF	TRBJ2-1	NA	TRBV29-1
CASSALAGVTDTQYF	TRBJ2-3	NA	TRBV9
CSAYTSGAQYEQYF	TRBJ2-7	NA	TRBV29-1
CASSPTTGSNQPQHF	TRBJ1-5	NA	TRBV5-1
CSAKRGYEQYF	TRBJ2-7	NA	TRBV20-1
CASRGIGQENTEAFF	TRBJ1-1	NA	TRBV9